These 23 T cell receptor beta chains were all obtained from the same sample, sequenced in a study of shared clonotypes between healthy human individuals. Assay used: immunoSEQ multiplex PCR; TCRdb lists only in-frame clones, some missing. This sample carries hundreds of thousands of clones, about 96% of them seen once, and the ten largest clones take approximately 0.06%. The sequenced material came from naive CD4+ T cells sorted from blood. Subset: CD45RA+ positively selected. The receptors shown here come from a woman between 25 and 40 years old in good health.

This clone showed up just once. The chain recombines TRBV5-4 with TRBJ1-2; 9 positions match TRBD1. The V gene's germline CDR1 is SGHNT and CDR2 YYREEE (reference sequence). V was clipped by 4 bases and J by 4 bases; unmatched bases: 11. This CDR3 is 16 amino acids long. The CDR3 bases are TGTGCCAGCAGCCAAGATCCGGGACAGGGCTTCTATGGCTACACCTTC. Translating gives CASSQDPGQGFYGYTF. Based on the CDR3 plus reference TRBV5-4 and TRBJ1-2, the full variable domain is ETGVTQSPTHLIKTRGQQVTLRCSSQSGHNTVSWYQQALGQGPQFIFQYYREEENGRGNFPPRFSGLQFPNYSSELNVNALELDDSALYLCASSQDPGQGFYGYTFGSGTRLTVV.

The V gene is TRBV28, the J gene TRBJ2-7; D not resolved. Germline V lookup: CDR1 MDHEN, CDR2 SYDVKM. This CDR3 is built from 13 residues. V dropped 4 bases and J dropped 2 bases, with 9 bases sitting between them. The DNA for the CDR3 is TGTGCCAGCAGTTCCTCAACAGCCTACGAGCAGTACTTC. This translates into CASSSSTAYEQYF.

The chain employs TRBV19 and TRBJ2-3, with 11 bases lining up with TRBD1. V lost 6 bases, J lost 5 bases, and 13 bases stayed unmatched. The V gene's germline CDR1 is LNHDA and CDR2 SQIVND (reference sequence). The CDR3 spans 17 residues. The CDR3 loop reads CASSLRSGTGGGDTQYF. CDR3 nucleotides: TGTGCCAGTAGCCTCAGGTCGGGGACAGGGGGAGGAGATACGCAGTATTTT.

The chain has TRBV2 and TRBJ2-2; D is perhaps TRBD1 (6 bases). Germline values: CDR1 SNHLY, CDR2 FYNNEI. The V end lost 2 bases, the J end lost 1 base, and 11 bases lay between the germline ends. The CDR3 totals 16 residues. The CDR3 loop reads CASSETGTRNTGELFF. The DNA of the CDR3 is TGTGCCAGCAGTGAAACCGGGACACGGAACACCGGGGAGCTGTTTTTT.

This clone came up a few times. CDR3 nucleotides: TGTGCCTGGAGGGTGATGATGAACACTGAAGCTTTCTTT. Its translation is CAWRVMMNTEAFF. V and J are TRBV30 and TRBJ1-1; D call uncertain. Trimming stripped 3 bases from V and 0 bases from J, with 8 bases between. CDR1 and CDR2 (germline): GTSNPN, SVGIG (reference sequence). The CDR3 is 13 amino acids.

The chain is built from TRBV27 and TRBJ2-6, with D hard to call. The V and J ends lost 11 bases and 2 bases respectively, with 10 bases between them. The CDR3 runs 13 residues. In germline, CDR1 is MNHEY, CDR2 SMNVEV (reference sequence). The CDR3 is CAARATGANVLTF. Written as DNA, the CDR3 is TGTGCCGCCCGAGCCACTGGGGCCAACGTCCTGACTTTC.

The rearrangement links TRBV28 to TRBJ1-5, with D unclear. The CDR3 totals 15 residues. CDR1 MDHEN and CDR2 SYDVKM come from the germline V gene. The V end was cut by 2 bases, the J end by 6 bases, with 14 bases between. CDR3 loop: CASSLVGPTGQPQHF. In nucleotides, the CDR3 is TGTGCCAGCAGTTTAGTGGGCCCAACTGGTCAGCCCCAGCATTTT.

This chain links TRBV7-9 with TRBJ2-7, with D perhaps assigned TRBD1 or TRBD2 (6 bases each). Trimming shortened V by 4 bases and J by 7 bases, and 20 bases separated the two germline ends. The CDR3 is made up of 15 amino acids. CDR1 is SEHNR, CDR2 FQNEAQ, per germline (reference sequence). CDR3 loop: CASSSTGGIEEEQYF. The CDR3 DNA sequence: TGTGCCAGCAGCTCGACAGGAGGGATAGAGGAGGAGCAGTACTTC.

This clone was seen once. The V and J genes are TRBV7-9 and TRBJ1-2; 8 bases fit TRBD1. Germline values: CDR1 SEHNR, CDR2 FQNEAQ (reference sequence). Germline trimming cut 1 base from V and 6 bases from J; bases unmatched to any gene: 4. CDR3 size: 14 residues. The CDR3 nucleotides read TGTGCCAGCAGCTTAGGCCAGGGGGCGCATGGCTACACCTTC. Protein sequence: CASSLGQGAHGYTF.

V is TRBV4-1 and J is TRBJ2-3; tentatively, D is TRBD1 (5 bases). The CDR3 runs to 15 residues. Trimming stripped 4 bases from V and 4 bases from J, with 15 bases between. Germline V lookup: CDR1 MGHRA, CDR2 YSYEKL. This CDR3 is CASSPAAGRPDTQYF. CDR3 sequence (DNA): TGCGCCAGCAGCCCCGCGGCAGGGCGTCCAGATACGCAGTATTTT.

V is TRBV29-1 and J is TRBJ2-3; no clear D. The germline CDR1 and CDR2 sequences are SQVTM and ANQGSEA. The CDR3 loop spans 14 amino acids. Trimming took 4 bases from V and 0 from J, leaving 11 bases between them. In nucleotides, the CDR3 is TGCAGCGTTGGTATCCAGGCTAGCACAGATACGCAGTATTTT. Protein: CSVGIQASTDTQYF.

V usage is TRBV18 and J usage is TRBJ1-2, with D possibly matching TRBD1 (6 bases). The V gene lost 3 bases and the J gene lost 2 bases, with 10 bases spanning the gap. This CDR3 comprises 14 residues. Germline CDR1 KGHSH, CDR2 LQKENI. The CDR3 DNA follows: TGTGCCAGCTCACCCCGGACAGCCAACTATGGCTACACCTTC. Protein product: CASSPRTANYGYTF.

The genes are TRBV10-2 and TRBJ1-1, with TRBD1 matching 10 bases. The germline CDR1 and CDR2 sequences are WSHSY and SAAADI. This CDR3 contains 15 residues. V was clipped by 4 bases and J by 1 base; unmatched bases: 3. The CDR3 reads CASSGTGGANTEAFF. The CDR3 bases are TGCGCCAGCAGTGGGACAGGGGGAGCGAACACTGAAGCTTTCTTT.

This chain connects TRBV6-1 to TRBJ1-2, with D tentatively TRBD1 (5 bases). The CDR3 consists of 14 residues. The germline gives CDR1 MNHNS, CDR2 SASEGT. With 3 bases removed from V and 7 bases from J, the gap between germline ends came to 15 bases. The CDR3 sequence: CASSDQQGLFGYTF. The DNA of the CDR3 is TGTGCCAGCAGTGATCAGCAGGGTTTATTTGGCTACACCTTC.

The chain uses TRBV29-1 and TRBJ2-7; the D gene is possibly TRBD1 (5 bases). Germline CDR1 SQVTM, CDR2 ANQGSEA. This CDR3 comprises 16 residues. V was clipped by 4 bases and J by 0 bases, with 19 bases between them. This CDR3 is CSVGRTGTNSSYEQYF. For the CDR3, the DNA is TGCAGCGTTGGGCGCACAGGAACCAATAGCTCCTACGAGCAGTACTTC.

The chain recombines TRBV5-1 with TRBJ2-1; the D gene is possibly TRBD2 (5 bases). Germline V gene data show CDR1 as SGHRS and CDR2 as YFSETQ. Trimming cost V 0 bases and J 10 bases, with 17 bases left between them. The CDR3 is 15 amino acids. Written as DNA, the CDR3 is TGCGCCAGCAGCTTGGTTCTTAGCGAAAGAGGGGAGCAGTTCTTC. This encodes CASSLVLSERGEQFF.

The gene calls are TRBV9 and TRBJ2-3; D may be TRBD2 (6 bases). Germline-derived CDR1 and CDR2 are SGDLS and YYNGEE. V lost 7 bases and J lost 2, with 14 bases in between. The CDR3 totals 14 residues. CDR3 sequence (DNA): TGTGCCAGCGATGGCGGGACCTACACAGATACGCAGTATTTT. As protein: CASDGGTYTDTQYF.

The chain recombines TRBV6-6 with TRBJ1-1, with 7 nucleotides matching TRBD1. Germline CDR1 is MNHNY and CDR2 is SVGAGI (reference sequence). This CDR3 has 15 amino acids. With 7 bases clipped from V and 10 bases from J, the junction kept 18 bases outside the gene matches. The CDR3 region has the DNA TGTGCCAGCACCGCAGACAGGGACTTCGGAAGGAGAGCTTTCTTT. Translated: CASTADRDFGRRAFF.

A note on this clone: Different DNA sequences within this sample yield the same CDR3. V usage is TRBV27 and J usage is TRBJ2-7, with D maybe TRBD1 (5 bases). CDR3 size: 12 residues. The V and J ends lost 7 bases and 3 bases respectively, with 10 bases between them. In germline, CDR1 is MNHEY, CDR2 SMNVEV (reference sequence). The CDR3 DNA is TGTGCCAGCACGGCAGGACACTACGAGCAGTACTTC. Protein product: CASTAGHYEQYF.

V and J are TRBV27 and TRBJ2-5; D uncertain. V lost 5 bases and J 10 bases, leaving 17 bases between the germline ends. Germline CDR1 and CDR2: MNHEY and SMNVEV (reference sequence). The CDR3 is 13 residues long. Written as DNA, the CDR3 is TGTGCCAGCAGTCCCCACAGTTTTCCCGTCCAGTACTTC. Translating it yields CASSPHSFPVQYF.

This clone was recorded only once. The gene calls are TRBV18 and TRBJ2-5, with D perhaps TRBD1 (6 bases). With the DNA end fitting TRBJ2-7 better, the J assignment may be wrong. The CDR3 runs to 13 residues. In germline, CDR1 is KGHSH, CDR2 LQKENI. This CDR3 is CASSPQGSYEQYF. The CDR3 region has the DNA TGTGCCAGCTCACCGCAGGGGAGCTACGAGCAGTACTTC.

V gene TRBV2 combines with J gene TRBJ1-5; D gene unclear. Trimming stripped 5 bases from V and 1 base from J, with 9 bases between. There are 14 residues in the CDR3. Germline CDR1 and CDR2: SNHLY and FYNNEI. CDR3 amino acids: CASSRGGSNQPQHF. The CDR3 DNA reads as TGTGCCAGCAGTCGGGGTGGGAGCAATCAGCCCCAGCATTTT.

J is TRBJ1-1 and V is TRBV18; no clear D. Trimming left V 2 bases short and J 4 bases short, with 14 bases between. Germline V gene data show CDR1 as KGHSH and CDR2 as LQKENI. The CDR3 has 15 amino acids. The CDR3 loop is CASSPSLEGSTEAFF. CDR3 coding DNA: TGTGCCAGCTCACCATCTTTGGAAGGGTCCACTGAAGCTTTCTTT.